These 16 T cell receptor beta chains were sequenced from one sample in a study of identical twins. Via MiXCR, TCRdb re-called the 5' RACE reads, giving one row per CDR3 protein. The data show some 710,000 distinct CDR3 sequences, less than 7% seen once. The sample taken for sequencing was naive T cells sorted from blood. The receptor source for this set is a man aged 18 to 35 in good health.

This clonotype was detected many times. The chain links TRBV28 to TRBJ1-5, with D hard to call. CDR3 length equals 16 residues. V lost 1 base and J lost 0, with 10 bases in between. Germline CDR1 and CDR2: MDHEN and SYDVKM. The CDR3 coding sequence is TGTGCCAGCAGTTTATACCCACAGTTTAGCAATCAGCCCCAGCATTTT. Its protein is CASSLYPQFSNQPQHF.

This clonotype occurred a few times. J is TRBJ2-5 and V is TRBV20-1; D is undetermined. Trimming stripped 0 bases from V and 1 base from J, with 12 bases between. Germline lookup yields CDR1 DFQATT and CDR2 SNEGSKA (reference sequence). The CDR3 runs to 15 residues. The CDR3 is CSARDWRLLQETQYF. The CDR3 DNA reads TGCAGTGCTAGAGATTGGAGACTTCTCCAAGAGACCCAGTACTTC.

This clonotype appeared a single time. This sequence may be a read error, since a much larger clone differs from it by one base. The chain combines TRBV12-3 or TRBV12-4 with TRBJ2-2; possibly TRBD1 for D (6 bases). CDR3 length equals 13 residues. V was trimmed by 4 bases and J by 7 bases, leaving 10 bases between them. CDR3 sequence: CASSSNRVGELFF. CDR3 DNA: TGTGCCAGCAGTTCCAACAGGGTCGGGGAGCTGTTTTTT.

The chain couples TRBV19 to TRBJ2-7; 8 bases match TRBD1. The CDR3 contains 15 residues. The germline V gene has CDR1 LNHDA and CDR2 SQIVND (reference sequence). Trimming removed 7 bases from V and 2 bases from J; junction bases left unmatched: 10. The CDR3 DNA is TGTGCCAGTAAAGTATCGGGGACAGGACCCTACGAGCAGTACTTC. This encodes CASKVSGTGPYEQYF.

The sample holds many counts of this clonotype. V and J are TRBV29-1 and TRBJ1-4; D ambiguous. The length of the CDR3 is 11 residues. V gave up 6 bases and J gave up 7 bases, with 9 bases separating them. Germline loops: CDR1 SQVTM, CDR2 ANQGSEA. The CDR3 here is CSVLRGEKLFF. CDR3 sequence (DNA): TGCAGCGTCCTCCGGGGTGAAAAACTGTTTTTT.

This chain uses TRBV24-1 with TRBJ2-6; possibly TRBD2 for D (6 bases). Germline values: CDR1 KGHDR, CDR2 SFDVKD. The V and J ends lost 3 bases and 8 bases respectively, with 7 bases between them. The length of the CDR3 is 13 residues. This CDR3 is CATSDRGTNVLTF. Here the CDR3 DNA reads TGTGCCACCAGTGATCGGGGGACCAACGTCCTGACTTTC.

This clonotype was seen many times. This chain joins TRBV7-9 and TRBJ2-5; D is uncertain. The CDR3 totals 12 residues. In germline, CDR1 is SEHNR, CDR2 FQNEAQ (reference sequence). V was clipped by 5 bases and J by 5 bases, with 9 bases between them. DNA of the CDR3: TGTGCCAGCAGCCAAGATGCGGAGACCCAGTACTTC. Protein: CASSQDAETQYF.

The chain links TRBV12-3 or TRBV12-4 to TRBJ1-1, with D possibly TRBD1 on 6 matching bases. V shed 4 bases and J shed 3 bases, with 9 bases lying between them. The CDR3 spans 13 residues. The CDR3 region is CASSYREYTEAFF. For the CDR3, the DNA is TGTGCCAGCAGTTACAGGGAGTACACTGAAGCTTTCTTT.

This clonotype was seen more than once but under ten times. The CDR3 region has the DNA TGTGCCAGCAGTCCCCGAGGGGATCGCACCGGGGAGCTGTTTTTT. Translating gives CASSPRGDRTGELFF. The chain combines TRBV3-1 with TRBJ2-2, with D perhaps given as TRBD1 or TRBD2 (5 bases each). V was cut by 6 bases and J by 4 bases, with 15 bases left in between. CDR1 LGHDT and CDR2 YNNKEL come from the germline V gene (reference sequence). This CDR3 has 15 amino acids.

This clonotype has a handful of counts. This chain joins TRBV13 and TRBJ2-3; D not certain. V dropped 2 bases and J dropped 2 bases, with 5 bases sitting between them. In germline, CDR1 is PRHDT, CDR2 FYEKMQ (reference sequence). The CDR3 is 13 amino acids. The CDR3 DNA sequence: TGTGCCAGCAGCTTACCTTACACAGATACGCAGTATTTT. This sequence encodes CASSLPYTDTQYF.

The table lists this clonotype with a few counts. V is TRBV5-6 and J is TRBJ1-5, with 8 bases that match TRBD1. The V gene's germline CDR1 is SGHDT and CDR2 YYEEEE. CDR3 length equals 16 residues. V was clipped by 0 bases and J by 9 bases; unmatched bases: 11. The CDR3 coding sequence is TGTGCCAGCAGCTTGGGAGGGACAGGCTTACTTACGCCCCAGCATTTT. As protein: CASSLGGTGLLTPQHF. The entire variable domain, with the rest obtained from reference TRBV5-6 and TRBJ1-5, is as follows: DAGVTQSPTHLIKTRGQQVTLRCSPKSGHDTVSWYQQALGQGPQFIFQYYEEEERQRGNFPDRFSGHQFPNYSSELNVNALLLGDSALYLCASSLGGTGLLTPQHFGDGTRLSIL.

The chain is built from TRBV5-6 and TRBJ2-5; D perhaps matches TRBD1 (6 bases). CDR3 length: 16 amino acids. V dropped 4 bases and J dropped 5 bases, with 21 bases sitting between them. CDR1 and CDR2 (germline): SGHDT, YYEEEE. As DNA, the CDR3 is TGTGCCAGCAGCCGAGGAACAGGGATCTTCGGGGAGACCCAGTACTTC. Protein sequence: CASSRGTGIFGETQYF. The entire variable domain, with the rest obtained from reference TRBV5-6 and TRBJ2-5, is as follows: DAGVTQSPTHLIKTRGQQVTLRCSPKSGHDTVSWYQQALGQGPQFIFQYYEEEERQRGNFPDRFSGHQFPNYSSELNVNALLLGDSALYLCASSRGTGIFGETQYFGPGTRLLVL.

The rearrangement joins TRBV28 to TRBJ2-7; D gene unclear. The CDR3 contains 12 residues. V was pared by 7 bases and J by 7 bases, with 14 bases between. Germline CDR1 reads MDHEN; CDR2 reads SYDVKM. CDR3 residues: CASTSSLGEQYF. The CDR3 DNA reads TGTGCCAGCACCTCTTCGCTGGGAGAGCAGTACTTC.

This clonotype was picked up many times. V is TRBV29-1 and J is TRBJ2-1; the D gene is possibly TRBD1 (5 bases). This CDR3 is built from 13 residues. Germline CDR1 reads SQVTM; CDR2 reads ANQGSEA. V was cut by 4 bases and J by 4 bases, with 11 bases left in between. CDR3 DNA: TGCAGCGTTGGTCAGGGCATATACAATGAGCAGTTCTTC. It encodes CSVGQGIYNEQFF.

The chain uses TRBV7-8 and TRBJ2-7; possibly TRBD2 for D (6 bases). From germline, CDR1 is SGHVS and CDR2 FQNEAQ. The CDR3 has 19 amino acids. With 1 base removed from V and 1 base from J, the gap between germline ends came to 23 bases. The CDR3 nucleotides read TGTGCCAGCAGCTTAGGTTTCGCCGGAGGGCCGGTCGGTTCCTACGAGCAGTACGTC. This sequence encodes CASSLGFAGGPVGSYEQYV.

This clonotype has ten or more counts. This chain uses TRBV21-1 with TRBJ2-7. TRBV21-1 is recorded as a pseudogene. This CDR3 has 15 residues. CDR3 residues: CALRRVGRATYEQYF. The CDR3 nucleotides read TGTGCCCTGAGAAGGGTTGGTAGGGCCACCTACGAGCAGTACTTC.